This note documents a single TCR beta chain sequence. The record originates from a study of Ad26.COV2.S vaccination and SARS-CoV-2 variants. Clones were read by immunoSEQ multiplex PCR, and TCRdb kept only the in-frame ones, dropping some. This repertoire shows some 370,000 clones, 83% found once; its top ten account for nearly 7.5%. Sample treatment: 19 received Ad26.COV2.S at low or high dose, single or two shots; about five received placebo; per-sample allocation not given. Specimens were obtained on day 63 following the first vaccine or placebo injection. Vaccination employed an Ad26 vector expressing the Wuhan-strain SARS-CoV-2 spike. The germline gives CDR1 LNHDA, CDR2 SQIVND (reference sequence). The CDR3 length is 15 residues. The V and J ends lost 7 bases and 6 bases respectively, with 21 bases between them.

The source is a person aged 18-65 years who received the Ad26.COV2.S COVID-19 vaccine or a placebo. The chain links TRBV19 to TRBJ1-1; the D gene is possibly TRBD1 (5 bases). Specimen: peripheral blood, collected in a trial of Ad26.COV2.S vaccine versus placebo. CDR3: CASNFVMARGPEAFF. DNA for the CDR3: TGTGCCAGTAATTTTGTTATGGCGCGGGGCCCTGAAGCTTTCTTT. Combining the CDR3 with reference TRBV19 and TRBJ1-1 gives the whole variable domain DGGITQSPKYLFRKEGQNVTLSCEQNLNHDAMYWYRQDPGQGLRLIYYSQIVNDFQKGDIAEGYSVSREKKESFPLTVTSAQKNPTAFYLCASNFVMARGPEAFFGQGTRLTVV.